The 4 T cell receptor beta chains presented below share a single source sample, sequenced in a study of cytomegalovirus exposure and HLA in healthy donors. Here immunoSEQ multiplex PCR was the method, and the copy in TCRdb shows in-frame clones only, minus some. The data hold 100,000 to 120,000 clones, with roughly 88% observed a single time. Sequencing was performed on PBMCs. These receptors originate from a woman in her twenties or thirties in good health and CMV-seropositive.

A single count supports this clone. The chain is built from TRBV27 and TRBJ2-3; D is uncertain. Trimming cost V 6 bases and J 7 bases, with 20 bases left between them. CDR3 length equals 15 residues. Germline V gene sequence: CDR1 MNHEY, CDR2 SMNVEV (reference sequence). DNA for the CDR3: TGTGCCAGCAGCCCCCCTAGTGAGAGGCGGAATACGCAGTATTTT. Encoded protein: CASSPPSERRNTQYF.

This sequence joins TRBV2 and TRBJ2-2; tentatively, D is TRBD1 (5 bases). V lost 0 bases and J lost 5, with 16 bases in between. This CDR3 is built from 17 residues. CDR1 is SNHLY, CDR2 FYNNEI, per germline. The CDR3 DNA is TGTGCCAGCAGTGAAGCTGGGAAGGGGAAACGGACCGGGGAGCTGTTTTTT. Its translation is CASSEAGKGKRTGELFF. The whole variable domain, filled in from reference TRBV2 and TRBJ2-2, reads EPEVTQTPSHQVTQMGQEVILRCVPISNHLYFYWYRQILGQKVEFLVSFYNNEISEKSEIFDDQFSVERPDGSNFTLKIRSTKLEDSAMYFCASSEAGKGKRTGELFFGEGSRLTVL.

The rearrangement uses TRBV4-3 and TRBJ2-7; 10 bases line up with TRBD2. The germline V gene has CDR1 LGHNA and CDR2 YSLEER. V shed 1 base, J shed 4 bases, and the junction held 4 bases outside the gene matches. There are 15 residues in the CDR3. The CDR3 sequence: CASSQAGTSDYEQYF. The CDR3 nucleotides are TGCGCCAGCAGCCAAGCCGGGACTAGCGATTACGAGCAGTACTTC.

The CDR3 region is CASSLSPLGLGNEQFF. CDR3 coding DNA: TGTGCCAGCAGTTTATCCCCTCTAGGTCTTGGCAATGAGCAGTTCTTC. The chain combines TRBV27 with TRBJ2-1; D remains ambiguous. Germline CDR1 is MNHEY and CDR2 is SMNVEV (reference sequence). This CDR3 region has 16 residues. With 0 bases removed from V and 6 bases from J, the gap between germline ends came to 15 bases.